These T cell receptor beta chains were read from a single sample in a study of blood T cell repertoires in COVID-19. Repertoires were generated with immunoSEQ multiplex PCR, while TCRdb's copy carries only in-frame clones and drops some. The sample records about 99,000 clones, 80% to 85% being singletons. Sequences were obtained from peripheral blood. These receptors were taken from a man in his 70s with active or convalescent COVID-19. Both conserved end residues are part of each CDR3. The D gene is left open where the match is weak. Not every row has a clone size; where given, it reads once, few, many or a size class.

j_call v_call d_call clone_size cdr3_nt cdr3_aa
TRBJ2-4 TRBV28 . . TGTGCCAGCAGTTTATCGGGGGTTGGAAACATTCAGTACTTC CASSLSGVGNIQYF
TRBJ2-3 TRBV5-4 TRBD2 . TGTGCCAGCAGTGCCGGGACTACTAGCACAGATACGCAGTATTTT CASSAGTTSTDTQYF
TRBJ1-6 TRBV5-1 TRBD1 . TGCGCCAGCAGCTTGGGCCAGGGGGTCCCAAAGAATTCACCCCTCCACTTT CASSLGQGVPKNSPLHF
TRBJ2-7 TRBV6-5 . once TGTGCCAGCAGTCGTTACAGGGAGCCCTACGAGCAGTACTTC CASSRYREPYEQYF
TRBJ1-5 TRBV27 . few TGTGCCAGCAGTTTTGGGGGGTATAGCAATCAGCCCCAGCATTTT CASSFGGYSNQPQHF
TRBJ2-3 TRBV5-6 . . TGTGCCAGCAGCTTGAGACAGATAGGGCGAGATACGCAGTATTTT CASSLRQIGRDTQYF
TRBJ1-1 TRBV19 . once TGTGCCAGTAGTAGGCGGACTGAAGCTTTCTTT CASSRRTEAFF
TRBJ1-4 TRBV7-8 . . TGTGCCAGCAGCCCGCTAGTGTTATCGGGTCGGGATGAAAAACTGTTTTTT CASSPLVLSGRDEKLFF
TRBJ1-4 TRBV19 . few TGTGCCAGTAGTATAGGACAGGTCACTAATGAAAAACTGTTTTTT CASSIGQVTNEKLFF
TRBJ1-2 TRBV11-2 . . TGTGCCAGCAGCTTATCGTACCCGGGATATGGCTACACCTTC CASSLSYPGYGYTF
TRBJ2-7 TRBV11-2 TRBD1 . TGTGCCAGCAGCCTGAGAGGGGGACAGGTCTCCTACGAGCAGTACTTC CASSLRGGQVSYEQYF
TRBJ2-5 TRBV5-1 TRBD2 . TGCGCCAGCACGCCCGGGAGGAGCGGAGAACGCCAAGAGACCCAGTACTTC CASTPGRSGERQETQYF
TRBJ1-4 TRBV4-3 TRBD1 . TGCGCCAGCAGCCTGACAGGGGGAGTATCTAATGAAAAACTGTTTTTT CASSLTGGVSNEKLFF
TRBJ2-3 TRBV6-1 TRBD2 . TGTGCCAGCAGTGGGGTTGATAGCGGGGGGCGAGATACGCAGTATTTT CASSGVDSGGRDTQYF
TRBJ1-1 TRBV27 . . TGTGCCAGCAGGTCATACCGGGACACTTACACTGAAGCTTTCTTT CASRSYRDTYTEAFF
TRBJ2-1 TRBV7-3 . . TGTGCCAGCAGCTTATGGCGGGGGACATACAATGAGCAGTTCTTC CASSLWRGTYNEQFF
TRBJ1-3 TRBV11-2 TRBD1 . TGTGCCAGCAGCTTCTCGACGGGAGGGACAGGGTACGGAAACACCATATATTTT CASSFSTGGTGYGNTIYF
TRBJ1-1 TRBV2 . . TGTGCCAGCAGAGCGGGGTTCACTGAAGCTTTCTTT CASRAGFTEAFF
TRBJ1-1 TRBV12-3/TRBV12-4 . . TGTGCCAGCAGTTTAGACGGGGGAGCTTTCTTT CASSLDGGAFF
TRBJ2-5 TRBV19 . . TGTGCCAGTAGTATAGGGTTCCGGGGTCGGCAAGAGACCCAGTACTTC CASSIGFRGRQETQYF
TRBJ2-3 TRBV9 . . TGTGCCAGCAGCGTGTCGGGGGTCTCCGAGGGTACGCAGTATTTT CASSVSGVSEGTQYF
TRBJ1-1 TRBV28 . . TGTGCCAGCAGTTCCCCCGTCTACTACGGAGCTTTCTTT CASSSPVYYGAFF
TRBJ1-1 TRBV6-2/TRBV6-3 . . TGTGCCAGCAGTGCGGGACGTAGGATAGGCACTGAAGCTTTCTTT CASSAGRRIGTEAFF
TRBJ2-3 TRBV6-2/TRBV6-3 TRBD2 . TGTGCCAGCAGTTTTTCGCGGGGGGCAACTACCACAGATACGCAGTATTTT CASSFSRGATTTDTQYF
TRBJ2-5 TRBV29-1 . . TGCAGCGTTGAAGGATCGAGGGAGACCCAGTACTTC CSVEGSRETQYF